This T cell receptor (beta chain) stems from a study of cytomegalovirus exposure and HLA in healthy donors. CDR1 SQVTM and CDR2 ANQGSEA come from the germline V gene. The ends lost 7 bases at V and 4 bases at J; junction bases unmatched: 7. The CDR3 is 13 amino acids. Of note for this clone: Its antigen is currently unknown.

Among the roughly 120 subjects of the validation cohort, separate from the roughly 700-subject first cohort, were the donors. Study-wide results and limits: Clusters of TCRs from the first cohort tended to co-occur in the 95 to 150 validation repertoires (as a later analysis found).

Clones were read by immunoSEQ multiplex PCR, and TCRdb kept only the in-frame ones, dropping some. This sample has under 200,000 clones; 95% to 97% occur once, and the top ten carry about 0.89%. This chain links TRBV29-1 with TRBJ1-1; 9 bases align to TRBD1. Material for sequencing was PBMCs. This TCR came from a woman between 18 and 30 years old in good health and CMV-seronegative. The DNA for the CDR3 is TGCAGCGCTTCGGGACAGGGTCGCACTGAAGCTTTCTTT. Translating gives CSASGQGRTEAFF.